These 2 T cell receptor beta chains were sequenced from one sample in a study of CD8 T cells in Susac syndrome. With random hexamers, reverse transcription was performed on about 0.5 to 1 ug of RNA. Via MiXCR, TCRdb re-called the immunoSEQ multiplex PCR reads, giving one row per CDR3 protein. The repertoire includes roughly 180,000 distinct CDR3 sequences, just under 95% of them detected once, and around 0.15% sits in the top ten. The sequenced sample was CD4+ T cells from PBMCs. The receptors shown here come from a human donor in good health.

This sequence joins TRBV7-8 and TRBJ2-5; tentatively, D is TRBD2 (6 bases). Trimming removed 0 bases at V and 5 bases at J, with 10 bases between. The CDR3 has 14 residues. Germline V gene data show CDR1 as SGHVS and CDR2 as FQNEAQ. As DNA, the CDR3 is TGTGCCAGCAGCTTAGCGCTAGCGAGCGAGACCCAGTACTTC. Protein: CASSLALASETQYF.

This chain links TRBV5-1 with TRBJ2-3; maybe TRBD1 (6 bases). The V end was cut by 7 bases, the J end by 5 bases, with 23 bases between. This CDR3 has 16 residues. Germline values: CDR1 SGHRS, CDR2 YFSETQ. The CDR3 nucleotides read TGCGCCAGCCGTCGACAGGCCGGGACCAGCGGAGATACGCAGTATTTT. It specifies CASRRQAGTSGDTQYF.